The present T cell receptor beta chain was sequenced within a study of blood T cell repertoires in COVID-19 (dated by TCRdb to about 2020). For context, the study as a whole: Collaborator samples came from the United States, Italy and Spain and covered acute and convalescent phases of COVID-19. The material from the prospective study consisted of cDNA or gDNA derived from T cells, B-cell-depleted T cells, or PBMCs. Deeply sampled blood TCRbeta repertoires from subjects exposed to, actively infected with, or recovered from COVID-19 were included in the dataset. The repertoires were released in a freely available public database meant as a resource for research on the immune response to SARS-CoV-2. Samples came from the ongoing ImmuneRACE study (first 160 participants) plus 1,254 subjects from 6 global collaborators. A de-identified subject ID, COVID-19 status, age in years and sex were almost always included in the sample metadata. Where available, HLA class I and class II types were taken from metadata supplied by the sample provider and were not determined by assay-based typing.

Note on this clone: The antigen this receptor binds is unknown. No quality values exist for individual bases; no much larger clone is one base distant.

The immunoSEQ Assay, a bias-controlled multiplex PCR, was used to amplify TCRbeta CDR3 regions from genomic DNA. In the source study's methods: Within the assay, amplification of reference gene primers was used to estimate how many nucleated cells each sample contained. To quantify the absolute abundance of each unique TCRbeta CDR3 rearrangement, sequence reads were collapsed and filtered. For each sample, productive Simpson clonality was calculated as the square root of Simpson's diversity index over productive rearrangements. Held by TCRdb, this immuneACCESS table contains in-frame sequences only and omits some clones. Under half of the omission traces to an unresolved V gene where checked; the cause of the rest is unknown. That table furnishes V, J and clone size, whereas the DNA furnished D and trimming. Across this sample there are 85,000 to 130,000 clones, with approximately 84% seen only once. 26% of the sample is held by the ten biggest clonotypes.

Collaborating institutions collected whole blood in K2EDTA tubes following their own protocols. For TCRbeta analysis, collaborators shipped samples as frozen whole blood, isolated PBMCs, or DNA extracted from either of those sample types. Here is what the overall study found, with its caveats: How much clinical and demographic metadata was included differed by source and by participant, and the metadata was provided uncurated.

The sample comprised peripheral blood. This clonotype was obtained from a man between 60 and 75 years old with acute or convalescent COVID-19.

The DNA sequence is TGTGCCAGCAGTGATCCCCTAGCGGGAGAGAATGAGCAGTTCTTC. Its protein product is CASSDPLAGENEQFF. The chain is made from TRBV25-1 and TRBJ2-1; TRBD2 lines up with 10 middle nucleotides. After removal of 3 bases from V and 7 bases from J, the junction retains 6 bases not matched to a gene. Looking up the germline V gene yields CDR1 MGHDK and CDR2 SYGVNS. The CDR3 measures 15 amino acids from cysteine to phenylalanine. Only the CDR3 portion is preserved as DNA: 45 bases, with reading frame beginning at the first base.